The sequence of this T cell receptor beta chain was determined in a study of blood T cells in healthy people across ages (dated by TCRdb to between 2015 and 2017). Concerning the study at large: In model experiments, template switching captured roughly one uniquely barcoded TCR beta cDNA molecule for every two T cells. Using deep sequencing normalized with unique cDNA molecular identifiers, the study measured how TCR beta repertoire diversity changes with age. Four age groups were formed from the donors: young (average 16 years), middle-aged (approximately 41), aged (over 55) and long-lived (around 82). Two additional independent replicas of 1 million unique cDNA reads from the same blood draw were analyzed for two donors (one aged 18 to 30 and one aged 80 or older). Donors of different ages were randomly distributed across sequencing lanes to avoid experimental bias. Study-wide conclusions, independent of this receptor: Total diversity estimates from one million sequenced T cells were considered lower bounds and underestimates. Observed TCR beta diversity per million T cells fell roughly linearly with age, and a significant reduction was already apparent by age about 43. The CMV infection status of donors was not known, potentially confounding age-related changes in expanded clonotypes. Since profiling was done on bulk unsorted PBMCs, naive and antigen-experienced compartments could not be conclusively compared. There was a strong correlation between observed TCR beta diversity and the percentage of naive T cells measured by flow cytometry. Compared with the aged group, more naive CD4+ T cells, fewer expanded clones and increased TCR diversity were shown by the long-lived group, suggesting age selection.

The donors were roughly 38 Caucasian individuals from Russia, aged roughly 6 to 100 years, who were systemically healthy. Around 10 milliliters of peripheral blood were collected from each donor into EDTA-treated Vacutainer tubes. PBMCs were isolated by Ficoll-Paque density-gradient centrifugation, with at least 6 million obtained per sample. Trizol reagent was used to extract total RNA from PBMCs, with at least 5 micrograms per sample. The percentages of naive CD45RAhigh/CD27high T cells were determined by flow cytometry on a PBMC aliquot from every donor. The library was obtained by 5' RACE. For sequencing, an Illumina HiSeq 2500 was employed. A second PCR of roughly 7 to 11 cycles was performed with a sample-barcoded 5' primer and a J-beta primer mix. A template-switch 5' adaptor carrying 12 random nucleotides introduced a unique molecular identifier onto each TCR beta cDNA molecule. At least 2.5 million CDR3-containing paired-end reads were obtained from each sample. The Mint cDNA synthesis kit, primed by a TRBC-specific oligonucleotide, was used to synthesize first-strand cDNA from all RNA. After uracil-DNA glycosylase treatment, a first 18-cycle PCR used universal primers M1SS and BC2_uni_R on all cDNA. In the source study's methods: For normalization, 1 million high-quality reads, each with a distinct molecular identifier, were randomly selected from each sample. Reads sharing molecular identifiers were discarded rather than binned into consensus sequences. CDR3 identification, clonotype clustering and error correction used MiTCR with a Q25 quality threshold and the strictest error-elimination algorithm. A nonparametric unseen species model using Euler transformation provided a lower-bound estimate of total TCR beta diversity. The public reads were run again by TCRdb, first through fastp at Q25 and then through MiXCR, and only productive beta chains were kept. Entries are consolidated by CDR3 protein sequence, retaining the most common genes and DNA. The V and J calls shown here were made by TCRdb, not taken from the authors' results. The sample includes 450,000 to 700,000 distinct CDR3 sequences, with about 26% observed a single time. Of the sample, less than 20% falls within the top ten clones.

This clonotype was found a few times. The antigen this receptor binds is unknown. No much larger clonotype is one base removed from it; base qualities were not supplied. CDR1 and CDR2, per the germline V gene, are SGHTA and FQGNSA. V trim: 5 bases; J trim: 5 bases; unmatched bases: 9. Its CDR3 holds 15 amino acids, cysteine through phenylalanine. Only CDR3 DNA remains: 45 bases, in frame from the first base. The chain uses TRBV7-2 and TRBJ1-2, with 9 junctional bases fitting TRBD1. The clonotype originates from a woman between 65 and 79 years old in good health. Sequencing was carried out using blood. CDR3 sequence: CASSISDRGAYGYTF. The DNA sequence is as follows: TGTGCCAGCAGCATCTCCGACAGGGGGGCTTATGGCTACACCTTC.